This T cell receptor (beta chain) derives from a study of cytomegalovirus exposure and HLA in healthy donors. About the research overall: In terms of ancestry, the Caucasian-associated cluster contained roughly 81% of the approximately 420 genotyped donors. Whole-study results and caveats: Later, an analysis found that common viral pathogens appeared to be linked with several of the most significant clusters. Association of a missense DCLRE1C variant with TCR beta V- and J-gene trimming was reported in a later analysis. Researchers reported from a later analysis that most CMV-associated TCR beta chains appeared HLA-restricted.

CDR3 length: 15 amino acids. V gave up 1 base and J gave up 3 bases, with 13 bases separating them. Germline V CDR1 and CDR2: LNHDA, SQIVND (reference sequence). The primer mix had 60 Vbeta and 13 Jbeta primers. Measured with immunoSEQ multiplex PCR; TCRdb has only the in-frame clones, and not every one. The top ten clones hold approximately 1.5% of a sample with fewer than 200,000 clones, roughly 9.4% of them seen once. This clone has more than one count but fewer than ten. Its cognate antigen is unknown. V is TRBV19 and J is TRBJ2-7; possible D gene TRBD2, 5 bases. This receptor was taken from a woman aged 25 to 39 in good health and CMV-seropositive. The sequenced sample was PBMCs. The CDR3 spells CASSIGSGGFYEQYF. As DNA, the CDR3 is TGTGCCAGTAGTATAGGGAGCGGCGGGTTCTACGAGCAGTACTTC.